This TCR beta chain was observed in a study of cytomegalovirus exposure and HLA in healthy donors. Study-wide points: Cytomegalovirus status, reportedly, was diagnosed with high specificity and sensitivity by the classifier. Association of a missense DCLRE1C variant with TCR beta V- and J-gene trimming was reported in a later analysis. Earlier analysis found most TCR beta V segments productive about 87% or about 30% of the time.

Details on this clone: Its target is unknown.

The V gene's germline CDR1 is SGHVS and CDR2 FQNEAQ. The CDR3 totals 15 residues. Trimming pared 0 bases from V and 4 bases from J, leaving 12 bases between. A multiplex PCR was run with 60 Vbeta primers and 13 Jbeta primers. Generated by immunoSEQ multiplex PCR, the TCRdb table keeps only in-frame clones and is missing some. The table has approximately 70,000 clones, around 72% seen once. The chain couples TRBV7-8 to TRBJ1-1, with a possible D match to TRBD1 (5 bases). This receptor was taken from a woman in her thirties or forties in good health and CMV-seropositive. The sample was PBMCs. The CDR3 DNA is TGTGCCAGCAGCTTAGCCCAGGGCTTTGGCACTGAAGCTTTCTTT. Amino acids: CASSLAQGFGTEAFF.